Shown below are 4 T cell receptor beta chains from a single sample sequenced in a study of somatic mutations in cytotoxic T cells in rheumatoid arthritis. Assay: immunoSEQ multiplex PCR; the TCRdb copy retains only in-frame clones and omits some. The repertoire holds under 20,000 clones, with about 85% as singletons. The source material was CD8+ T cells sorted from blood. The origin of the receptors is a woman aged 35 to 49 with rheumatoid arthritis.

The chain carries TRBV4-1 and TRBJ1-1, with D tentatively TRBD1 (5 bases). The CDR3 has 16 amino acids. Germline V gives CDR1 MGHRA, CDR2 YSYEKL. Trimming shortened V by 7 bases and J by 1 base, and 19 bases separated the two germline ends. The DNA of the CDR3 is TGCGCCAGCACCCCCGGAAGCCTAGGGGCGAACACTGAAGCTTTCTTT. Its translation: CASTPGSLGANTEAFF.

This chain connects TRBV25-1 to TRBJ2-1, with TRBD2 matching 7 bases. This CDR3 has 17 amino acids. Germline CDR1 and CDR2: MGHDK and SYGVNS. The V and J ends lost 4 bases and 2 bases, in that order; junction bases with no gene match: 11. The CDR3, as DNA: TGTGCCAGCAGTGGGCTAGCGGAGAGATACCCCTACAATGAGCAGTTCTTC. It translates to CASSGLAERYPYNEQFF.

This chain uses TRBV28 with TRBJ2-1; 9 nucleotides match TRBD1. Germline-derived CDR1 and CDR2 are MDHEN and SYDVKM. V was pared by 8 bases and J by 7 bases, with 12 bases of the junction left unmatched. The CDR3 loop spans 15 amino acids. The CDR3 is CASFIWGQGLNEQFF. As DNA, the CDR3 is TGTGCCAGCTTTATCTGGGGACAGGGTTTGAATGAGCAGTTCTTC.

The chain uses TRBV27 and TRBJ1-4; the match to TRBD1 covers 11 bases. The CDR3 is 19 residues long. V gave up 6 bases and J gave up 2 bases; unmatched junction bases: 14. The germline CDR1 and CDR2 sequences are MNHEY and SMNVEV (reference sequence). Here the CDR3 DNA reads TGTGCCAGCAGACTAGTAGCCGGACAGGGGGCAGAGACTAATGAAAAACTGTTTTTT. Translation gives CASRLVAGQGAETNEKLFF.